Presented here are 27 T cell receptor beta chains from one specimen sequenced in a study of blood T cell repertoires in COVID-19. Here immunoSEQ multiplex PCR was the method, and the copy in TCRdb shows in-frame clones only, minus some. Here the sample spans 150,000 to 200,000 clones, 70% to 85% being singletons. Material for sequencing was PBMCs or T cells enriched from blood (not recorded which). These receptors all stem from a woman aged 45 to 65 who had recovered from COVID-19.

The chain couples TRBV25-1 to TRBJ2-1; 8 bases are a match to TRBD1. The CDR3 extends over 16 amino acids. Trimming cost V 8 bases and J 8 bases; bases outside gene matches: 17. In germline, CDR1 is MGHDK, CDR2 SYGVNS. DNA for the CDR3: TGTGCCAGCTCCCCCTGGACAGGGAGGAATCCCGATGAGCAGTTCTTC. The encoded protein is CASSPWTGRNPDEQFF.

The chain joins TRBV6-5 to TRBJ2-7; 8 bases line up with TRBD1. CDR3 size: 15 residues. The J segment lost 3 bases and the V segment lost 6 bases, leaving 10 bases of the junction unmatched. Per germline, CDR1 MNHEY and CDR2 SVGAGI. The CDR3 reads CASRGARTGSYEQYF. DNA of the CDR3: TGTGCCAGCAGGGGGGCTCGGACAGGGAGCTACGAGCAGTACTTC.

This clone was seen repeatedly, ten times or more. The rearrangement joins TRBV6-4 to TRBJ1-2; 7 nucleotides line up with TRBD1. This CDR3 spans 16 amino acids. After removal of 7 bases from V and 1 base from J, the junction contained 12 bases not matched to a gene. In germline, CDR1 is MRHNA, CDR2 SNTAGT. The CDR3 region has the DNA TGTGCCAGCACTGGGACAGAAACCTGGGGTAACTATGGCTACACCTTC. Translating it yields CASTGTETWGNYGYTF.

The V gene is TRBV28, the J gene TRBJ1-2; D might be TRBD1 (5 bases). Trimming removed 6 bases from V and 8 bases from J, with 16 bases in between. The CDR3 runs 13 residues. The V gene's germline CDR1 is MDHEN and CDR2 SYDVKM. This CDR3 reads CASRRTTGTGYTF. Written as DNA, the CDR3 is TGTGCCAGCAGACGCACTACAGGTACCGGCTACACCTTC.

This clone was seen a single time. The chain employs TRBV7-2 and TRBJ2-5, with 8 bases matching TRBD1. The CDR3 has 16 residues. The V segment lost 5 bases and the J segment 1 base; nucleotides outside the gene matches: 9. Germline lookup yields CDR1 SGHTA and CDR2 FQGNSA. The CDR3 bases are TGTGCCAGCAGCCAAAATGGACAGGGAGCCCAAGAGACCCAGTACTTC. The encoded protein is CASSQNGQGAQETQYF.

The chain combines TRBV3-1 (or the pseudogene TRBV3-2) with TRBJ1-1, with D possibly matching TRBD1 (5 bases). The length of the CDR3 is 17 residues. The germline CDR1 and CDR2 sequences are LGHDT and YNNKEL (reference sequence). Trimming removed 2 bases at V and 4 bases at J, with 20 bases between. CDR3 sequence (DNA): TGTGCCAGCAGCCAACTCCAAGGCCGACAGACTTCCACTGAAGCTTTCTTT. Translating it yields CASSQLQGRQTSTEAFF.

This clone occurred a few times. The chain combines TRBV10-3 with TRBJ1-2; D call uncertain. V gave up 4 bases and J gave up 6 bases, with 12 bases separating them. Germline CDR1 ENHRY, CDR2 SYGVKD. The CDR3 runs to 13 residues. This CDR3 is CAISVRESDGYTF. DNA of the CDR3: TGTGCCATCAGTGTAAGGGAGTCGGATGGCTACACCTTC.

The V call is TRBV28, the J call TRBJ2-7; D unresolved. V was pared by 6 bases and J by 6 bases, with 21 bases between. Germline CDR1 MDHEN, CDR2 SYDVKM. There are 15 residues in the CDR3. This chain's CDR3 is CASSSPSVVLREQYF. The DNA for the CDR3 is TGTGCCAGCAGCTCCCCTTCTGTGGTTTTGCGCGAGCAGTACTTC.

V and J are TRBV5-6 and TRBJ2-1; D is unresolved. CDR3 size: 15 residues. CDR1 SGHDT and CDR2 YYEEEE come from the germline V gene. Trimming shortened V by 0 bases and J by 0 bases, and 7 bases separated the two germline ends. This CDR3 reads CASSLAVSSYNEQFF. CDR3 nucleotide sequence: TGTGCCAGCAGCTTGGCAGTTTCCTCCTACAATGAGCAGTTCTTC.

This chain uses TRBV18 with TRBJ2-5, with 13 bases that match TRBD2. Germline loops: CDR1 KGHSH, CDR2 LQKENI. V shed 4 bases, J shed 3 bases, and the junction held 8 bases outside the gene matches. The length of the CDR3 is 17 residues. CDR3 coding DNA: TGTGCCAGCTCACTTGCTCCGGGACTAGCGGGAAAAGAGACCCAGTACTTC. This codes for CASSLAPGLAGKETQYF.

The genes are TRBV6-2 or TRBV6-3 and TRBJ1-2; TRBD1 might be the D (6 bases). In germline, CDR1 is MNHEY, CDR2 SVGEGT. The CDR3 length is 13 residues. Trimming pared 3 bases from V and 2 bases from J, leaving 7 bases between. For the CDR3, the DNA is TGTGCCAGCAGTTATGACAGGAACTATGGCTACACCTTC. This gives the protein CASSYDRNYGYTF.

There are a few counts of this clone. The V gene is TRBV5-6, the J gene TRBJ2-2, with TRBD2 identical over 8 bases. This CDR3 contains 15 residues. CDR1 SGHDT and CDR2 YYEEEE come from the germline V gene. V was pared by 2 bases and J by 7 bases, with 7 bases of the junction left unmatched. CDR3 coding DNA: TGTGCCAGCAGCTTTTACGGGAGGGCCAACGGGGAGCTGTTTTTT. Translated, it gives CASSFYGRANGELFF.

The chain uses TRBV6-5 and TRBJ2-3; no clear D. The CDR3 extends over 12 amino acids. Between the trimmed V and J ends, which lost 8 bases and 6 bases, there was a span of 12 bases. In germline, CDR1 is MNHEY, CDR2 SVGAGI. This chain's CDR3 is CASRQPTDTQYF. Here the CDR3 DNA reads TGTGCCAGCCGACAACCGACCGATACGCAGTATTTT.

The chain couples TRBV3-1 (or the pseudogene TRBV3-2) to TRBJ2-1, with TRBD2 identical over 9 bases. Germline CDR1 reads LGHDT; CDR2 reads YNNKEL (reference sequence). V was pared by 4 bases and J by 4 bases, with 5 bases of the junction left unmatched. The CDR3 is 15 residues long. CDR3 DNA sequence: TGTGCCAGCAGCCCTGTTCTAGCGGGGTACAATGAGCAGTTCTTC. It specifies CASSPVLAGYNEQFF.

This clone was counted a few times. The chain uses TRBV29-1 and TRBJ2-3, with D possibly TRBD1 on 6 matching bases. V was clipped by 6 bases and J by 1 base, with 8 bases between them. CDR1 and CDR2 (germline): SQVTM, ANQGSEA. The CDR3 extends over 12 amino acids. This chain's CDR3 is CSVGAGTDTQYF. CDR3 coding DNA: TGCAGCGTGGGGGCCGGCACAGATACGCAGTATTTT.

V and J are TRBV12-5 and TRBJ2-1; D ambiguous. In germline, CDR1 is LGHNT, CDR2 FRNRAP. V was trimmed by 6 bases and J by 9 bases, leaving 12 bases between them. The CDR3 totals 12 residues. CDR3 loop: CASGPSRAEQFF. For the CDR3, the DNA is TGTGCTAGTGGCCCCTCACGAGCTGAGCAGTTCTTC.

This clone was observed a handful of times. Other DNA sequences in this specimen translate into the identical CDR3. The CDR3, as DNA: TGTGCCTGGAGTCGGACATCTGGAAACACCATATATTTT. Translation: CAWSRTSGNTIYF. The chain couples TRBV30 to TRBJ1-3, with TRBD1 as a possible D gene (5 bases). In germline, CDR1 is GTSNPN, CDR2 SVGIG (reference sequence). Deletions cut 2 bases from V and 1 base from J, with 6 bases between. The CDR3 length is 13 residues.

The rearrangement joins TRBV10-2 to TRBJ1-3; D is unresolved. Per the germline V gene, CDR1 is WSHSY and CDR2 is SAAADI. This CDR3 has 13 residues. V gave up 7 bases and J gave up 4 bases, with 11 bases separating them. As DNA, the CDR3 is TGCGCCAGCACCCGGGGAGAAGGAAACACCATATATTTT. This encodes CASTRGEGNTIYF.

The gene calls are TRBV28 and TRBJ2-7, with unresolved D. The V gene's germline CDR1 is MDHEN and CDR2 SYDVKM. CDR3 length: 10 amino acids. Between the trimmed V and J ends, which lost 6 bases and 3 bases, there was a span of 3 bases. The CDR3 here is CASSLYEQYF. The CDR3 DNA reads TGTGCCAGCAGCCTCTACGAGCAGTACTTC. Supplemented by reference TRBV28 and TRBJ2-7, the full variable domain reads DVKVTQSSRYLVKRTGEKVFLECVQDMDHENMFWYRQDPGLGLRLIYFSYDVKMKEKGDIPEGYSVSREKKERFSLILESASTNQTSMYLCASSLYEQYFGPGTRLTVT.

This clone occurred once. The chain uses TRBV7-9 and TRBJ2-3; 8 bases agree with TRBD1. The CDR3 totals 16 residues. V lost 5 bases to trimming and J lost 4 bases; unmatched junction nucleotides: 11. Germline loops: CDR1 SEHNR, CDR2 FQNEAQ (reference sequence). The CDR3 here is CASSTYGRGRADTQYF. CDR3 bases: TGTGCCAGCAGCACCTACGGCAGGGGGCGCGCAGATACGCAGTATTTT.

This clone is a singleton in its sample. The chain carries TRBV5-1 and TRBJ1-6; tentative D call: TRBD1 (6 bases). The CDR3 is 16 residues long. Germline assignment: CDR1 SGHRS and CDR2 YFSETQ. The V end was cut by 3 bases, the J end by 6 bases, with 16 bases between. The CDR3 DNA sequence: TGCGCCAGCAGCTCTTCGACAGGTTGGGGTAATTCACCCCTCCACTTT. Protein: CASSSSTGWGNSPLHF.

The chain carries TRBV4-3 and TRBJ1-2; tentative D call: TRBD1 (5 bases). V was shortened by 1 base and J by 4 bases, with 7 bases between the two germline ends. This CDR3 is built from 13 residues. In germline, CDR1 is LGHNA, CDR2 YSLEER. CDR3 DNA: TGCGCCAGCAGCCAAGCAGGGATCTATGGCTACACCTTC. Translated, it gives CASSQAGIYGYTF.

This clone appeared once. The chain has TRBV5-4 and TRBJ1-1; TRBD1 might be the D (6 bases). Germline lookup yields CDR1 SGHNT and CDR2 YYREEE (reference sequence). This CDR3 has 14 residues. V shed 3 bases and J shed 3 bases, with 12 bases lying between them. In DNA form, the CDR3 reads TGTGCCAGCAGCTCACGGACAGAAGACACTGAAGCTTTCTTT. Amino acids: CASSSRTEDTEAFF.

The genes are TRBV30 and TRBJ2-7, with 9 nucleotides matching TRBD1. Germline trimming cut 2 bases from V and 6 bases from J; bases unmatched to any gene: 11. Germline assignment: CDR1 GTSNPN and CDR2 SVGIG (reference sequence). The CDR3 totals 15 residues. The CDR3 DNA follows: TGTGCCTGGAGTCAGACCGGGACAGGGAAACTCGAGCAGTACTTC. Translated, it gives CAWSQTGTGKLEQYF.

The chain carries TRBV18 and TRBJ1-1; D perhaps matches TRBD1 (5 bases). Germline V gene data show CDR1 as KGHSH and CDR2 as LQKENI. The V and J ends lost 3 bases and 4 bases respectively, with 12 bases between them. This CDR3 region has 14 residues. CDR3 protein: CASSPGAGGTEAFF. The CDR3, as DNA: TGTGCCAGCTCACCGGGAGCCGGGGGCACTGAAGCTTTCTTT.

The chain links TRBV6-2 or TRBV6-3 to TRBJ2-3, with TRBD2 matching over 7 bases. The CDR3 is 19 amino acids. Germline lookup yields CDR1 MNHEY and CDR2 SVGEGT. V was pared by 5 bases and J by 1 base, with 18 bases of the junction left unmatched. CDR3: CASSTRSGQLGPGTDTQYF. The CDR3 nucleotides read TGTGCCAGCAGTACGCGTAGCGGGCAATTGGGGCCGGGCACAGATACGCAGTATTTT.

The table lists this clone with a count of one. The genes are TRBV28 and TRBJ2-3; D might be TRBD2 (6 bases). Between the trimmed V and J ends, which lost 7 bases and 4 bases, there was a span of 15 bases. Germline CDR1 is MDHEN and CDR2 is SYDVKM. The CDR3 covers 14 residues. CDR3 sequence (DNA): TGTGCCAGCACCCCGGGACTCGAACCAGATACGCAGTATTTT. This encodes CASTPGLEPDTQYF.